The TCR beta chain described here comes from a study of response to subunit inactivated influenza vaccine. The length of the CDR3 is 15 residues. Germline CDR1 reads DFQATT; CDR2 reads SNEGSKA (reference sequence). Trimming left V 5 bases short and J 5 bases short, with 16 bases between. TCRdb processed the RT-PCR reads anew with MiXCR; each CDR3 protein has one entry. The repertoire holds some 570,000 distinct CDR3 sequences, with approximately 10% as singletons. These data were likewise used in another study, on T cells expressing NK-cell markers. That report notes: UMIs accompanied the 5'RACE template switching by which TCR beta cDNA was made. Sorted CD3+CD56-NKG2C+, CD3+CD56+NKG2C+ and CD3+CD56+NKG2C- T cells supplied the TCR beta repertoires. Of CD8+ T cells, 1.0-7.0% belonged to dominant NKG2C+ clonotypes in more than five donors. Among several donors, these clonotypes also ranked first in the CD3+CD56-NKG2C+ fraction.

The material sequenced was PBMCs from blood, taken on the day of vaccination. This clonotype originated in a man aged 50-60 years who received an inactivated influenza vaccine. The gene calls are TRBV20-1 and TRBJ1-6; TRBD1 might be the D (6 bases). The CDR3 nucleotides read TGCAGTGCTCGAGGGGGAAATAGCGATAATTCACCCCTCCACTTT. Translated, it gives CSARGGNSDNSPLHF.